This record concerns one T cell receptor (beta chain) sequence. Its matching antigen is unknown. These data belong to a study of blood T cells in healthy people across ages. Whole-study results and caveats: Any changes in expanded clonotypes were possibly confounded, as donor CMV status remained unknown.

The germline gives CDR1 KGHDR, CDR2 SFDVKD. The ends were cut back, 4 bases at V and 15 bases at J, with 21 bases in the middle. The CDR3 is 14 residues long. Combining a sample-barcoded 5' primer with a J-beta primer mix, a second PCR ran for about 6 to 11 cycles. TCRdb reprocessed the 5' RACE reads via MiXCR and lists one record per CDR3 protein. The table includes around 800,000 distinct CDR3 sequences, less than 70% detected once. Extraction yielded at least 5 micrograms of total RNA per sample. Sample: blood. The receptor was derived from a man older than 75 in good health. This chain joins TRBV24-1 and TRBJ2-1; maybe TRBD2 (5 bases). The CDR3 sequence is CATSDPLTSPPWFF. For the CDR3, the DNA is TGTGCCACCAGTGACCCCTTAACTAGTCCCCCTTGGTTCTTC.